The entry below describes one T cell receptor beta chain. This specimen belongs to a study of glioma-infiltrating T cells after dendritic cell vaccination. Up to about 2 ug genomic DNA was used for TCRB CDR3 amplification. Primers: 60 V beta forward and 13 J beta reverse. Produced via immunoSEQ multiplex PCR; TCRdb's table is partial and in-frame only. The data hold 99,000 or so clones, with 65% to 85% observed a single time. Time point defined: after dendritic cell vaccination, including at tumor progression/relapse. Blood PBMC samples: pre-vaccination, two weeks post third vaccination, and at tumor progression. The germline V gene encodes CDR1 MNHEY and CDR2 SMNVEV (reference sequence). The CDR3 sequence is 15 residues long.

The sample in question was blood, obtained after dendritic cell vaccination. This receptor was obtained from a human donor with glioblastoma. The V and J genes are TRBV27 and TRBJ2-5; D ambiguous. The J call may be faulty, since TRBJ2-7 better matches the DNA end. The DNA of the CDR3 is TGTGCCAGCAGTTTATCGTGGGCCGACGCCTACGAGCAGTACTTC. Amino acids: CASSLSWADAYEQYF.